Following are 7 T cell receptor beta chains from one sample sequenced in a study of blood T cell repertoires in COVID-19. The method was immunoSEQ multiplex PCR; TCRdb's version includes in-frame clones alone and lacks a portion of them. The data show approximately 240,000 clones, with roughly 88% seen just once and 2% to 2.5% held by the top ten. Sequenced sample: peripheral blood. The receptors stem from a woman in her thirties or forties who had recovered from COVID-19.

The rearrangement links TRBV6-5 to TRBJ1-2; D is ambiguous. The V end was cut by 6 bases, the J end by 7 bases, with 9 bases between. This CDR3 is 11 amino acids long. Germline CDR1 and CDR2: MNHEY and SVGAGI. The CDR3 reads CASSPGSGYTF. CDR3 nucleotides: TGTGCCAGCAGCCCGGGGTCTGGCTACACCTTC.

The chain uses TRBV2 and TRBJ2-1; the D gene is possibly TRBD2 (5 bases). CDR1 is SNHLY and CDR2 is FYNNEI in the germline V gene. V lost 5 bases, J lost 13 bases, and 15 bases lay in between. The CDR3 spans 12 residues. In DNA form, the CDR3 reads TGTGCCAGCAGTATTCGGGGAGAAACTCAGTTCTTC. Translated: CASSIRGETQFF. Full variable domain (outside the CDR3, taken from reference TRBV2 and TRBJ2-1): EPEVTQTPSHQVTQMGQEVILRCVPISNHLYFYWYRQILGQKVEFLVSFYNNEISEKSEIFDDQFSVERPDGSNFTLKIRSTKLEDSAMYFCASSIRGETQFFGPGTRLTVL.

This chain links TRBV6-5 with TRBJ2-1, with TRBD2 identical over 9 bases. Germline V gene sequence: CDR1 MNHEY, CDR2 SVGAGI. CDR3 length: 14 amino acids. The ends lost 5 bases at V and 7 bases at J; junction bases unmatched: 6. In DNA form, the CDR3 reads TGTGCCAGCAGTCCCGGGACTAGCAGGAATGAGCAGTTCTTC. Encoded protein: CASSPGTSRNEQFF.

V is TRBV30 and J is TRBJ1-6; D is perhaps TRBD1 (5 bases). Germline CDR1 reads GTSNPN; CDR2 reads SVGIG (reference sequence). The CDR3 loop spans 17 amino acids. V lost 7 bases and J lost 0, with 19 bases in between. The CDR3 nucleotides read TGTGCCTTGACAGCGCCCCAACTCGGCTCCTATAATTCACCCCTCCACTTT. The encoded protein is CALTAPQLGSYNSPLHF.

The chain joins TRBV23-1 to TRBJ2-7, with D possibly TRBD2 on 5 matching bases. TRBV23-1 is an open reading frame whose function is uncertain. V dropped 8 bases and J dropped 0 bases, with 20 bases sitting between them. The CDR3 spans 16 residues. CDR3 coding DNA: TGCGCCAGCCCGAGGGAGCTTGGCCCCTCCTCCTACGAGCAGTACTTC. It is translated as CASPRELGPSSYEQYF.

The chain employs TRBV2 and TRBJ1-5, with D unclear. There are 12 residues in the CDR3. Trimming pared 6 bases from V and 6 bases from J, leaving 9 bases between. In germline, CDR1 is SNHLY, CDR2 FYNNEI. The DNA for the CDR3 is TGTGCCAGCAGAGGAGGTGGTCAGCCCCAGCATTTT. This sequence encodes CASRGGGQPQHF. Drawing the rest from reference TRBV2 and TRBJ1-5, the complete variable domain is EPEVTQTPSHQVTQMGQEVILRCVPISNHLYFYWYRQILGQKVEFLVSFYNNEISEKSEIFDDQFSVERPDGSNFTLKIRSTKLEDSAMYFCASRGGGQPQHFGDGTRLSIL.

The chain links TRBV5-1 to TRBJ1-1, with a weak D call TRBD1 (5 bases). The CDR3 totals 15 residues. From germline, CDR1 is SGHRS and CDR2 YFSETQ. V was trimmed by 0 bases and J by 5 bases, leaving 14 bases between them. DNA for the CDR3: TGCGCCAGCAGCTTGGACCCTGCGACAGATACTGAAGCTTTCTTT. This codes for CASSLDPATDTEAFF.